This T cell receptor beta chain was obtained from a study of blood T cell repertoires in COVID-19. Study overall: From the United States, Italy and Spain came samples of acute and convalescent COVID-19. In each case, the material was cDNA or gDNA derived from T cells, B-cell-depleted T cells, or PBMCs.

The CDR3 has 16 residues. Germline-derived CDR1 and CDR2 are LGHNA and YNFKEQ. J lost 9 bases, V lost 0 bases, and 10 bases had no gene match. Authors' methods: Scientists estimated how many nucleated cells there were by amplifying reference gene primers. Data came from immunoSEQ multiplex PCR; TCRdb stores just in-frame clones and leaves some out. V and J calls and clone size are those listed in that table; D and trimming were worked out from the DNA. Altogether a few hundred thousand clones are present, 85% to 90% being singletons, with the ten largest covering more than 0.7%. Material for sequencing was peripheral blood. The receptor comes from a man aged 18 to 30 with COVID-19, enrolled during active disease. The J gene is TRBJ2-1, the V gene TRBV4-2; 8 bases are shared with TRBD2. CDR3 nucleotides: TGTGCCAGCAGCCAAGAAGGGGACGGGGGGGCCGTTGAGCAGTTCTTC. It translates to CASSQEGDGGAVEQFF.